This TCR beta chain was identified during a study of shared clonotypes between healthy human individuals. Study details: The plates for each donor numbered three CD4 naive, three CD4 memory, two CD8 naive and one CD8 memory. General study findings and limits: Naive CD4 clonotypes overlapped across a few donors at about 5.3%.

It was CD45RO-negative cells, positively selected for CCR7, that made up naive CD8 cells, with terminally differentiated effector memory CD45RA+ cells excluded. Repertoires were generated with immunoSEQ multiplex PCR, while TCRdb's copy carries only in-frame clones and drops some. The sample includes approximately 2,000,000 clones, just under 95% of them seen just once. Germline CDR1 and CDR2: WNHNN and SYGVQD (reference sequence). The CDR3 spans 15 residues. V gave up 3 bases and J gave up 2 bases; unmatched junction bases: 4. Points on this clone: The antigen remains undetermined.

The gene calls are TRBV10-1 and TRBJ2-3; TRBD2 agrees at 8 bases. This sequence was found in a man aged 18 to 30 in good health. Some clones in this sample may be carry-over from other donors' samples. Material for sequencing was naive CD8+ T cells from PBMCs. CDR3 protein: CASSEGLAYTDTQYF. CDR3 bases: TGCGCCAGCAGTGAAGGACTAGCCTACACAGATACGCAGTATTTT.